Below are 9 T cell receptor beta chains sequenced from a single sample in a study of cytomegalovirus exposure and HLA in healthy donors. The PCR was carried out with 60 Vbeta primers and 13 Jbeta primers. Clones were sequenced by immunoSEQ multiplex PCR, and TCRdb holds only the in-frame ones, with some missing. This sample has around 120,000 clones, with 80% found just once. Sequencing was carried out using PBMCs. The receptors derive from a male donor in good health and CMV-seronegative.

This chain links TRBV29-1 with TRBJ1-1; perhaps TRBD1 as D (5 bases). The germline V gene encodes CDR1 SQVTM and CDR2 ANQGSEA. The CDR3 has 13 amino acids. The V and J ends lost 6 bases and 5 bases respectively, with 16 bases between them. The CDR3 spells CSVSVGGWTEAFF. CDR3 coding DNA: TGCAGCGTCTCGGTCGGGGGTTGGACTGAAGCTTTCTTT.

This rearrangement joins TRBV10-3 to TRBJ2-6; 9 nucleotides align to TRBD1. Germline CDR1 reads ENHRY; CDR2 reads SYGVKD. V dropped 4 bases and J dropped 2; count of bases not matched to a gene: 3. The CDR3 runs 16 residues. The CDR3 coding sequence is TGTGCCATCAGTGGGGGACAGGGCCCTGGGGCCAACGTCCTGACTTTC. This encodes CAISGGQGPGANVLTF.

CDR3 loop: CASSYGLAGGEQYF. In DNA form, the CDR3 reads TGTGCCAGCAGCTACGGACTAGCGGGAGGCGAGCAGTACTTC. The V and J genes are TRBV5-4 and TRBJ2-7; 14 nucleotides agree with TRBD2. The CDR3 runs 14 residues. Unmatched junction bases numbered 2, after V lost 3 bases and J lost 6 bases. The germline gives CDR1 SGHNT, CDR2 YYREEE (reference sequence).

This rearrangement joins TRBV6-4 to TRBJ2-1; tentative D call: TRBD2 (7 bases). Germline assignment: CDR1 MRHNA and CDR2 SNTAGT. The CDR3 loop spans 15 amino acids. Trimming cost V 2 bases and J 5 bases, with 13 bases left between them. The CDR3 spells CASSDRGALHNEQFF. DNA for the CDR3: TGTGCCAGCAGTGACCGGGGGGCGTTGCACAATGAGCAGTTCTTC.

This rearrangement joins TRBV5-6 to TRBJ1-3; no firm D call. V was shortened by 3 bases and J by 1 base, with 8 bases between the two germline ends. Germline values: CDR1 SGHDT, CDR2 YYEEEE. The CDR3 extends over 14 amino acids. Written as DNA, the CDR3 is TGTGCCAGCAGCTATGGGCTGTCTGGAAACACCATATATTTT. It yields the protein CASSYGLSGNTIYF.

CDR3 bases: TGCGCCAGCAGCTCCATAGCGGGAGCCGATACGCAGTATTTT. Protein sequence: CASSSIAGADTQYF. The chain joins TRBV5-1 to TRBJ2-3; 9 positions agree with TRBD2. The CDR3 is 14 residues long. Germline V gene lookup returns CDR1 SGHRS and CDR2 YFSETQ. With V trimmed by 3 bases and J by 6 bases, 5 bases remained unmatched. Based on the CDR3 plus reference TRBV5-1 and TRBJ2-3, the full variable domain is KAGVTQTPRYLIKTRGQQVTLSCSPISGHRSVSWYQQTPGQGLQFLFEYFSETQRNKGNFPGRFSGRQFSNSRSEMNVSTLELGDSALYLCASSSIAGADTQYFGPGTRLTVL.

CDR3 nucleotide sequence: TGCGCCAGCAGCCCTGGGACTAGCGACAATGAGCAGTTCTTC. Protein sequence: CASSPGTSDNEQFF. The chain is built from TRBV5-1 and TRBJ2-1; 10 bases match TRBD2. The CDR3 sequence is 14 residues long. Germline V gives CDR1 SGHRS, CDR2 YFSETQ. With V trimmed by 4 bases and J by 5 bases, 3 bases remained unmatched.

CDR3 nucleotides: TGTGCCAGCAGGATCAGGGGTTCGTCTAACTATGGCTACACCTTC. The encoded protein is CASRIRGSSNYGYTF. The V call is TRBV28, the J call TRBJ1-2; possible D gene TRBD1, 6 bases. The V gene's germline CDR1 is MDHEN and CDR2 SYDVKM. V was pared by 6 bases and J by 0 bases, with 14 bases between. This CDR3 is 15 amino acids long.

J is TRBJ2-7 and V is TRBV7-6, with 8 bases fitting TRBD2. J gave up 6 bases and V 5 bases, and 12 bases lay outside the gene matches. There are 15 residues in the CDR3. In germline, CDR1 is SGHVS, CDR2 FNYEAQ. CDR3 DNA sequence: TGTGCCAGCAGCCCCGGGACGGGGGGGCGAAGCGAGCAGTACTTC. Its translation: CASSPGTGGRSEQYF.